The present T cell receptor beta chain was sequenced within a study of CD4 T cells in relation to SARS-CoV-2 and coronaviruses. Study information: PBMCs were cultured with antigen for around nine days before TCR beta sequencing. The study's findings and limits: Roughly 65% of donors had memory CD4+ clonotypes crossrecognizing SARS-CoV-2 and common cold coronavirus spike.

J lost 1 base, V lost 3 bases, and 2 bases had no gene match. The CDR3 is 17 residues long. CDR1 and CDR2 from the germline V gene are SGHAT and FQNNGV. Regarding this clone: Its target is unknown.

Sorted naive or memory CD4+ cells met CEF peptides for 9 to 11 days. Survey-level TCR-beta sequencing used DNA from CEF-cultured naive and memory CD4+ T cells. This table comes from immunoSEQ multiplex PCR, and its TCRdb copy is limited to in-frame clones, with some not included. This sample carries about 36,000 clones, 77% of them seen once, and the ten largest clones take roughly 22%. The sample comprised memory CD4+ T cells from PBMCs, cultured in vitro. This chain uses TRBV11-2 with TRBJ2-3; TRBD2 agrees at 15 bases. The source of this sequence is an adult with COVID-19. CDR3 amino acids: CASSLGLAGGGTDTQYF. Here the CDR3 DNA reads TGTGCCAGCAGCTTGGGACTAGCGGGAGGTGGCACAGATACGCAGTATTTT.